The clone carrying this TCR delta chain has just one count. With CATT, TCRdb re-called clones from the RT-PCR reads. The sample carries 950 to 1,200 delta-chain clones, about 13% recorded once. The sample comes from a study of gamma-delta T cells after stem cell transplantation. Germline CDR1 GEAIGNYY, CDR2 EKD. CDR3 size: 16 residues. The source is a human donor. It is not recorded whose cells these are; they may come from a transplant donor. The V gene is TRDV2, but the J gene lacks a call; the tabulated D call, TRDD3, remains unverified against the DNA. Material for sequencing was gamma-delta T cells. The CDR3 sequence: CACDGLGVPYTDKLIF. CDR3 nucleotide sequence: TGTGCCTGTGACGGACTGGGGGTCCCGTACACCGATAAACTTATCTTT.